This TCR beta chain was identified during a study of cytotoxic CD8 clonotypes in ibrutinib-treated CLL. In the study overall: IGHV unmutated 17 to 18; relapsed/refractory some ten; treatment-naive around 14. Mean per-sample yields comprised about 270,000 productive templates and 94,082 productive rearrangements. Overall study findings and caveats: Public clonotypes, rarely seen, contracted or held steady on treatment.

The repertoire was sequenced with immunoSEQ multiplex PCR; TCRdb's copy has only in-frame clones and lacks some. The sample yields fewer than 90,000 clones, under 70% seen once. CDR1 is MDHEN, CDR2 SYDVKM, per germline. Trimming stripped 6 bases from V and 3 bases from J, with 11 bases between. This CDR3 comprises 13 residues. This clone was picked up a small number of times. The antigen is unknown. Specimen: PBMCs, collected after 12 months of ibrutinib treatment. The chain combines TRBV28 with TRBJ1-2, with D possibly matching TRBD1 (5 bases). The clonotype originates from a human donor with chronic lymphocytic leukemia. The CDR3 DNA reads TGTGCCAGCAGATCAGGGTTGGACTATGGCTACACCTTC. This gives the protein CASRSGLDYGYTF.